One T cell receptor beta chain is described in this entry. Its specificity is not known. This record belongs to a study of a mutant IDH1 vaccine in newly diagnosed glioma. Study details: Of treated patients, around 62% were men and about 38% women, averaging around 42 years.

Time point specified: baseline, week 1 (first vaccination visit). Specified treatment: pre-vaccination baseline after standard-of-care therapy. The study enrolled donors with new WHO grade 3 or 4 IDH1-mutant, ATRX-lost astrocytomas. Study observations and caveats: Alterations occurring in top peripheral T cell clonotypes seemed unrelated to pseudoprogression. In around 93% of patients, immune responses induced by the vaccine occurred.

TCRdb's table, derived via immunoSEQ multiplex PCR, lists solely in-frame clones and lacks some. The sample contains some 87,000 clones, around three quarters of which appear only once. The V segment lost 3 bases and the J segment 8 bases; nucleotides outside the gene matches: 5. The CDR3 runs to 13 residues. Germline V gene data show CDR1 as KGHSH and CDR2 as LQKENI. The clonotype originates from a man aged 40-50 years with glioma. This rearrangement joins TRBV18 to TRBJ1-2; 8 nucleotides agree with TRBD1. The material sequenced was PBMCs, taken from a glioma patient treated with radiotherapy, temozolomide or both. The DNA of the CDR3 is TGTGCCAGCTCACCGAAGACAGGGGTCGGCTACACCTTC. Translated, it gives CASSPKTGVGYTF.